Here is one T cell receptor beta chain with its context. What it recognizes is unknown. The entry originates in a study of T cells after posttransplantation cyclophosphamide. Study-level findings and limits: Skin or GI-infiltrating T cells shared few TRB sequences with blood.

From germline, CDR1 is LNHDA and CDR2 SQIVND (reference sequence). CDR3 length equals 14 residues. Trimming shortened V by 4 bases and J by 1 base, and 8 bases separated the two germline ends. TCRdb keeps only in-frame clones here, not all; method: immunoSEQ multiplex PCR. The repertoire holds 66,000 or so clones, with around 93% as singletons. The rearrangement joins TRBV19 to TRBJ1-5; possibly TRBD1 for D (6 bases). Sequencing was performed on PBMCs. The sequence was obtained from a woman aged 25 to 45 in good health and a related stem cell transplant donor. In nucleotides, the CDR3 is TGTGCCAGTAGTAGAGGGGGGAGCAATCAGCCCCAGCATTTT. Its translation is CASSRGGSNQPQHF. Full variable domain (remainder filled in from reference TRBV19 and TRBJ1-5): DGGITQSPKYLFRKEGQNVTLSCEQNLNHDAMYWYRQDPGQGLRLIYYSQIVNDFQKGDIAEGYSVSREKKESFPLTVTSAQKNPTAFYLCASSRGGSNQPQHFGDGTRLSIL.